What follows describes a single T cell receptor beta chain. The data derive from a study of T cells in Graves' hyperthyroidism and ophthalmopathy. The investigators amplified TCR beta CDR3 regions from RNA transcripts. Initially, a first-round RT-PCR of the TCR CDR3 employed the HTBI primer set. Using its own MiXCR run on the multiplex PCR reads, TCRdb lists one record per CDR3 protein. Of 610,000 or so distinct CDR3 sequences in the sample, just over 45% were seen once. Germline V CDR1 and CDR2: LGHNA, YNFKEQ. The CDR3 runs to 15 residues. V was trimmed by 7 bases and J by 6 bases, leaving 18 bases between them.

V and J are TRBV4-2 and TRBJ1-4; D remains ambiguous. This sequence was found in a woman aged 18-29 years with Graves' hyperthyroidism. The sequencing input was peripheral blood or thyroid tissue (not recorded which). CDR3 bases: TGTGCCAGCACCCGCGCGGTTGGCACAGATGAAAAACTGTTTTTT. Encoded protein: CASTRAVGTDEKLFF.